Listed below are T cell receptor beta chains from one sample, sequenced in a study of cytomegalovirus exposure and HLA in healthy donors. Here immunoSEQ multiplex PCR was the method, and the copy in TCRdb shows in-frame clones only, minus some. The sample records about 130,000 clones, 85% to 90% being singletons. Specimen: PBMCs. These receptors originate from a woman aged 25 to 39 in good health and CMV-seropositive. The conserved cysteine and the conserved F or W are not part of the CDR3 here. Clone size is given for some rows only: seen once, a few or many times, or a class if the clone is expanded.

j_call,clone_size,v_call,cdr3_aa
TRBJ2-2,.,TRBV5-1,ASSERAGDTGELF
TRBJ1-5,.,TRBV7-2,ASSPRTGGGNQPQH
TRBJ2-1,.,TRBV7-2,ASSLVGLVEQF
TRBJ1-2,.,TRBV4-1,ASSQGQGYGYT
TRBJ1-5,few,TRBV25-1,ASSEYWENQPQH
TRBJ2-7,.,TRBV9,ASSRDRGLVYEQY
TRBJ2-2,once,TRBV5-4,ASSFGQTNTGELF
TRBJ2-3,.,TRBV7-9,ASSSWLTASTDTQY
TRBJ1-2,.,TRBV2,ASSEEQGIRYT
TRBJ2-7,.,TRBV7-7,ASSLGPGVGFEQY
TRBJ1-3,.,TRBV15,ATSSSGVKNTIY
TRBJ2-5,.,TRBV2,ASSVPKRGAETQY
TRBJ2-7,.,TRBV5-4,ASSWDSSYEQY
TRBJ2-3,.,TRBV5-1,ASSLETPDTQY
TRBJ2-7,.,TRBV5-1,ASSVARDSFSYEQY
TRBJ1-5,few,TRBV18,ASSPQNSNQPQH
TRBJ2-7,.,TRBV5-4,ASSSSSTSYEQY
TRBJ2-5,.,TRBV7-8,ASSLVSSEETQY